This TCR beta chain was captured in a study of T cells after posttransplantation cyclophosphamide listed by TCRdb under 2016. As for the study more broadly: Using TRB sequencing, the study followed how the T cell repertoire rebuilt after myeloablative bone marrow transplantation with posttransplantation cyclophosphamide given as GVHD prophylaxis. Samples from around 40 PTCy-treated patients and about 17 related bone marrow donors of those patients were subjected to antigen receptor sequencing. Blood from all 30 or so PTCy patients with 1-year posttransplant specimens was subjected to TRB sequencing. In 3 patients, TRB sequencing was also performed on up to 3 more blood samples taken 2 to 5.2 years after transplant, and in several patients, pretransplant blood was also TRB-sequenced. Because TRA and TRB clonality correlated tightly in fewer than 10 samples, the subsequent TCR analyses were limited to TRB only. Public TRB sequences were queried against a database of over 3,000 sequences associated with responses to pathogens, tumor antigens, self-antigens and alloantigens. Here is what the overall study found, with its caveats: Donor-recipient similarity was low at 1-2 months but increased during the first year, and donor CD8+ memory clones often dominated later blood repertoires. The TRB repertoires of T cells infiltrating skin or the GI tract showed only limited overlap with the TRB repertoires found in blood. Across 35 to 45 patients, TRB clonality was highly associated with recipient CMV seropositivity and CMV reactivation, and diversity in PTCy patients was similar to diversity in CNI/methotrexate controls.

The sample's treatment or condition label is to be understood as: high-dose cyclophosphamide on days +3 and +4 as single-agent GVHD prophylaxis. PTCy patients received busulfan and fludarabine conditioning, a related or unrelated marrow graft, and cyclophosphamide on days +3 and +4. PTCy-treated patients came from a prospective multi-institutional clinical trial. Mononuclear cells from peripheral blood and bone marrow were separated by Ficoll-Hypaque density centrifugation and then cryopreserved. Sorting of CD4+ and CD8+ T cells, including naive and memory subsets, was performed by FACS on a FACSAria II. By share, this clone ranks as hyperexpanded (1% or more). Its binding antigen is unknown. No base quality values were provided; no much bigger clone lies one nucleotide off. The CDR3 has 14 amino acids, counting the end cysteine and phenylalanine. The DNA shown is the 42-base CDR3, in frame from base 1. Trimming at the junction amounts to 1 base on V and 7 bases on J, and the germline ends lie 11 bases apart. CDR1 and CDR2, looked up from the germline V gene (reference sequence), are SGHAT and FQDESV.

Genomic DNA was used for TRB sequencing, which was performed with the immunoSEQ assay at survey resolution or with the hsTCRB kit. Concerning the study's data processing: The immunoSEQ software handled the initial read processing, while the LymphoSeq R package was used for the repertoire analyses. Clonality was computed as 1 minus normalized Shannon entropy, and a Gini coefficient was also calculated for each TRB dataset. To infer phenotypes in unsorted samples, TRB sequences from sorted subsets of the recipient or donor were mapped onto unsorted samples from the same recipient. TCRdb stores this immuneACCESS table with in-frame sequences only. Part of the clones is absent; in the studies checked, under half of the shortfall reflects unresolved V genes, and no reason is known for the rest. That table gives V, J and clone size, and the DNA gave D and trimming. The sample contains several hundred clones, over 45% of them found a single time. Of the sample, under 50% falls within the top ten clones.

This sequence was found in a female patient in her sixties who received an allogeneic stem cell transplant from a related donor and was CMV-positive. Following transplantation, T cells from the graft donor may be among those present. Sequencing used CD8+ T cells sorted from blood, obtained after allogeneic stem cell transplant with posttransplant cyclophosphamide. The chain links TRBV11-1 with TRBJ2-1; a tentative D match to TRBD2 spans 6 bases. The bases are TGTGCCAGCAGCTTAGAGCGGGCAGGGAATGAGCAGTTCTTC. This is translated as CASSLERAGNEQFF.